The 8 T cell receptor beta chains below were found in one sample sequenced in a study of blood T cell repertoires in COVID-19. Produced via immunoSEQ multiplex PCR; TCRdb's table is partial and in-frame only. The sample lists some 200,000 clones, roughly four fifths occurring once. Input material: peripheral blood. The receptors derive from a woman aged 40-49 years with acute or convalescent COVID-19.

V and J are TRBV27 and TRBJ1-1; TRBD1 matches 8 bases. The J segment lost 11 bases and the V segment lost 2 bases, leaving 7 bases of the junction unmatched. This CDR3 is 13 amino acids long. Germline V gene sequence: CDR1 MNHEY, CDR2 SMNVEV (reference sequence). The CDR3 bases are TGTGCCAGCAGTTTACAGGGGGCTCGGATCGCTTTCTTT. It translates to CASSLQGARIAFF.

This chain joins TRBV12-3 or TRBV12-4 and TRBJ1-2; D perhaps matches TRBD1 (5 bases). This CDR3 has 13 amino acids. Between the trimmed V and J ends, which lost 3 bases and 8 bases, there was a span of 13 bases. CDR3 sequence (DNA): TGTGCCAGCAGTTTGTCCAGGGCCCGGGGCTACACCTTC. Amino acids: CASSLSRARGYTF.

The chain recombines TRBV18 with TRBJ2-7; D is undetermined. This CDR3 spans 13 amino acids. Germline values: CDR1 KGHSH, CDR2 LQKENI. Trimming left V 3 bases short and J 2 bases short, with 8 bases between. Here the CDR3 DNA reads TGTGCCAGCTCACCGGCAGCGACCTACGAGCAGTACTTC. Translating it yields CASSPAATYEQYF.

V is TRBV6-5 and J is TRBJ2-7; D is uncertain. The V gene lost 7 bases and the J gene lost 2 bases, with 15 bases spanning the gap. CDR3 length: 14 residues. CDR1 is MNHEY, CDR2 SVGAGI, per germline. CDR3 nucleotides: TGTGCCAGCATCGACTCTGTACTTACCTACGAGCAGTACTTC. Its protein product is CASIDSVLTYEQYF.

This clone was counted once. The chain employs TRBV28 and TRBJ2-1; D is possibly TRBD2 (5 bases). The CDR3 is 14 residues long. V dropped 5 bases and J dropped 6 bases, with 14 bases sitting between them. In germline, CDR1 is MDHEN, CDR2 SYDVKM. The CDR3 bases are TGTGCCAGCAGTCGAACTAGTCTCCGCAATGAGCAGTTCTTC. It specifies CASSRTSLRNEQFF. Full variable domain (missing parts from reference TRBV28 and TRBJ2-1): DVKVTQSSRYLVKRTGEKVFLECVQDMDHENMFWYRQDPGLGLRLIYFSYDVKMKEKGDIPEGYSVSREKKERFSLILESASTNQTSMYLCASSRTSLRNEQFFGPGTRLTVL.

The chain links TRBV28 to TRBJ1-5; 8 bases agree with TRBD1. The CDR3 sequence is 13 residues long. In germline, CDR1 is MDHEN, CDR2 SYDVKM. The J segment lost 6 bases and the V segment lost 9 bases, leaving 7 bases of the junction unmatched. CDR3 DNA sequence: TGTGCCAGTATGACAGGGGTTAGTCAGCCCCAGCATTTT. As protein: CASMTGVSQPQHF.

This clone was detected a few times. J is TRBJ2-1 and V is TRBV9; perhaps TRBD1 as D (5 bases). V lost 3 bases to trimming and J lost 4 bases, with 14 bases between them. The CDR3 runs to 15 residues. Germline CDR1 and CDR2: SGDLS and YYNGEE. CDR3 nucleotide sequence: TGTGCCAGCAGCGCCCCCCTGACAGAATACAATGAGCAGTTCTTC. It codes for CASSAPLTEYNEQFF.

This clone was seen a single time. The V gene is TRBV28, the J gene TRBJ1-1; possible D gene TRBD1, 6 bases. CDR3 length: 14 amino acids. The germline CDR1 and CDR2 sequences are MDHEN and SYDVKM. Trimming pared 8 bases from V and 1 base from J, leaving 14 bases between. The CDR3 loop is CASASGQQNTEAFF. The CDR3 DNA follows: TGTGCCAGCGCGAGCGGACAGCAGAACACTGAAGCTTTCTTT.